This T cell receptor beta chain emerged from a study of cytomegalovirus exposure and HLA in healthy donors. Germline values: CDR1 SGHAT, CDR2 FQDESV (reference sequence). The V and J ends lost 4 bases and 10 bases respectively, with 11 bases between them. The CDR3 runs to 13 residues. This PCR relied on a set of 60 Vbeta primers and 13 Jbeta primers. The table came from immunoSEQ multiplex PCR; TCRdb's copy has only in-frame clones and leaves some out. Of some 190,000 clones listed, 65% to 80% were seen once; the top ten hold over 2%. Overall study results and limits: A classifier reportedly called cytomegalovirus status with high sensitivity and specificity. Data from an earlier analysis indicated that most TCR beta V segments were productive either about 87% or about 30% of the time.

While unrecorded immune exposures were likely, the donors were nominally healthy when sampled. As regards this clone: Its antigen is not identified.

This clonotype was sampled from a woman in her twenties or thirties in good health and CMV-seropositive. The sequenced sample consisted of PBMCs. The J gene is TRBJ1-6, the V gene TRBV11-1, with D possibly matching TRBD1 (5 bases). CDR3 residues: CASSSQGGSPLHF. The CDR3 nucleotides are TGTGCCAGCAGCTCCCAGGGAGGGTCACCCCTCCACTTT.